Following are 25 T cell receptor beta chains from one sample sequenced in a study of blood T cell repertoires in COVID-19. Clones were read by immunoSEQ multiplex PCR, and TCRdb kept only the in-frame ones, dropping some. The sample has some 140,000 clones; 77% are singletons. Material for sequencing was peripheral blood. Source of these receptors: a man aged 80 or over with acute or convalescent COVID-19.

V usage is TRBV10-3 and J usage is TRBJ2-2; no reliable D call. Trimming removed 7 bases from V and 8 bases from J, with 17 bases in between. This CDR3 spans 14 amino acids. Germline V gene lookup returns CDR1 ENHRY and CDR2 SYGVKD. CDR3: CAITGSPGMGELFF. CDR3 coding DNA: TGTGCCATCACAGGATCCCCTGGAATGGGGGAGCTGTTTTTT.

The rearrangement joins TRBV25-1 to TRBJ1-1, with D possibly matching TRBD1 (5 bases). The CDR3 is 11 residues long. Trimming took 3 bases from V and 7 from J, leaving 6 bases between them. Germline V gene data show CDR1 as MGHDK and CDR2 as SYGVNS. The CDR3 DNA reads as TGTGCCAGCAGTGAGGGGGGTGAAGCTTTCTTT. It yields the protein CASSEGGEAFF.

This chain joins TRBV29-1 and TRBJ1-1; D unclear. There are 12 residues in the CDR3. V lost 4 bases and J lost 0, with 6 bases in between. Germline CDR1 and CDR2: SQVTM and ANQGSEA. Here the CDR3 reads CSVVPVNTEAFF. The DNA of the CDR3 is TGCAGCGTTGTCCCAGTGAACACTGAAGCTTTCTTT.

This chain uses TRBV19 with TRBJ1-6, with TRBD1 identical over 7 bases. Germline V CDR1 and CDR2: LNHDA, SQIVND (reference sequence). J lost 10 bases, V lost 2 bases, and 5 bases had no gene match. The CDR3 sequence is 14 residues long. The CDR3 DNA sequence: TGTGCCAGTAGTATAACAGGGGCCCAATCACCCCTCCACTTT. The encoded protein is CASSITGAQSPLHF.

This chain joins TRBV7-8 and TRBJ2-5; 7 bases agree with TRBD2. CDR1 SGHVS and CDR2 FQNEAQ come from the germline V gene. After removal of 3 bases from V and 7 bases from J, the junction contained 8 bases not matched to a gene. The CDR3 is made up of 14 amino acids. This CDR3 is CASSLGGEGRTQYF. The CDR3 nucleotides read TGTGCCAGCAGCTTGGGAGGGGAGGGTAGGACCCAGTACTTC.

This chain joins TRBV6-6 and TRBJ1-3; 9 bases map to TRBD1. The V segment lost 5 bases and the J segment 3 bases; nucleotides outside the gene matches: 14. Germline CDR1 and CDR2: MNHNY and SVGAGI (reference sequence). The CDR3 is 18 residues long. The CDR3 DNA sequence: TGTGCCAGCAGTCGGGCCGGGACAGGGTTTTTGGGTGGAAACACCATATATTTT. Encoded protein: CASSRAGTGFLGGNTIYF.

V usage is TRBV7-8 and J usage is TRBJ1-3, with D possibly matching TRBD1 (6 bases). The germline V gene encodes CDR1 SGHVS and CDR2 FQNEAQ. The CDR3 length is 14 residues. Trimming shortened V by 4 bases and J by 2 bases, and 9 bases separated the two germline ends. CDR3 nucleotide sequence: TGTGCCAGCAGCTGGACAGTCCCTGGAAACACCATATATTTT. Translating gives CASSWTVPGNTIYF. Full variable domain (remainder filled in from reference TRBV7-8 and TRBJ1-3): GAGVSQSPRYKVAKRGQDVALRCDPISGHVSLFWYQQALGQGPEFLTYFQNEAQLDKSGLPSDRFFAERPEGSVSTLKIQRTQQEDSAVYLCASSWTVPGNTIYFGEGSWLTVV.

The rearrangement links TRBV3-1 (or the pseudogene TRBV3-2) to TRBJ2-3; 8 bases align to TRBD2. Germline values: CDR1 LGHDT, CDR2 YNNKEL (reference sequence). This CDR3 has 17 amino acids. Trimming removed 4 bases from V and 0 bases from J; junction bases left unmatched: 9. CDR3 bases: TGTGCCAGCAGCCTCTCCCCAACTAGCGGTAGCACAGATACGCAGTATTTT. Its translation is CASSLSPTSGSTDTQYF.

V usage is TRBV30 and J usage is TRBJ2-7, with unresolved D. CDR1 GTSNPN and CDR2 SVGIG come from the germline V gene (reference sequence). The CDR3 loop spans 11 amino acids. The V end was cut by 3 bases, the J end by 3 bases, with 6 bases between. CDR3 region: CAWSRDYEQYF. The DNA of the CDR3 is TGTGCCTGGAGCCGAGACTACGAGCAGTACTTC.

The CDR3 here is CASSSVGRRSGNTIYF. The DNA of the CDR3 is TGTGCCAGTAGTAGTGTGGGGAGGCGATCTGGAAACACCATATATTTT. V gene TRBV19 combines with J gene TRBJ1-3; D remains ambiguous. This CDR3 spans 16 amino acids. Trimming took 4 bases from V and 1 from J, leaving 14 bases between them. Germline loops: CDR1 LNHDA, CDR2 SQIVND (reference sequence).

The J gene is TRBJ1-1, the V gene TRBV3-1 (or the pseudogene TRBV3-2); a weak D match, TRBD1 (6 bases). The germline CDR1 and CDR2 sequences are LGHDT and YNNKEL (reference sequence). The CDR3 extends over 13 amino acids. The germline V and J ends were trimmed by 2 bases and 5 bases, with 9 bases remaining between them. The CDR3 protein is CASSQRGRTEAFF. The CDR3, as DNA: TGTGCCAGCAGCCAAAGGGGGAGAACTGAAGCTTTCTTT.

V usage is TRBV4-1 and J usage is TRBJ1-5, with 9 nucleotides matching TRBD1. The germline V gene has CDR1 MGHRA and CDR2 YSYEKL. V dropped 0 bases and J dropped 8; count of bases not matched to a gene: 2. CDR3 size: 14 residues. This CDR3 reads CASSQEQGAKPQHF. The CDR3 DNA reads TGCGCCAGCAGCCAAGAACAGGGGGCTAAGCCCCAGCATTTT.

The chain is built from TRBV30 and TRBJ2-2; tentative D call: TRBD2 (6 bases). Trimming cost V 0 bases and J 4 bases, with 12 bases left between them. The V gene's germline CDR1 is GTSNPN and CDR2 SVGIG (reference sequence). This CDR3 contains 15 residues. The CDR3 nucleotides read TGTGCCTGGAGTGTACGGAGGACTACCACCGGGGAGCTGTTTTTT. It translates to CAWSVRRTTTGELFF.

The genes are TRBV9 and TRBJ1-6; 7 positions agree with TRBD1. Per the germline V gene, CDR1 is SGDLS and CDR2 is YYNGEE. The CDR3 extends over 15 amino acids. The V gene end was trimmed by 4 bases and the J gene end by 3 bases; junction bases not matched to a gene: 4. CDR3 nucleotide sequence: TGTGCCAGCAGCCCCCGGGACAGCTATAATTCACCCCTCCACTTT. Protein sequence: CASSPRDSYNSPLHF.

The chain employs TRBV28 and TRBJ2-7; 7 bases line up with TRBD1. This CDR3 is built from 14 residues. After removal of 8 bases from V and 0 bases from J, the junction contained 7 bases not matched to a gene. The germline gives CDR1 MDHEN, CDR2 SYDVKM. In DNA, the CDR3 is TGTGCCAGCCTTCTTACAGGGGACTCCTACGAGCAGTACTTC. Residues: CASLLTGDSYEQYF.

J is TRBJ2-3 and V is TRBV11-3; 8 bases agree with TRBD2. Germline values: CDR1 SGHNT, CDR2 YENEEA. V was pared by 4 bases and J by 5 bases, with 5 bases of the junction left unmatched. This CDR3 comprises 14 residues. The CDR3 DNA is TGTGCCAGCAGCTCCCCCCGGGAGGGAGATACGCAGTATTTT. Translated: CASSSPREGDTQYF.

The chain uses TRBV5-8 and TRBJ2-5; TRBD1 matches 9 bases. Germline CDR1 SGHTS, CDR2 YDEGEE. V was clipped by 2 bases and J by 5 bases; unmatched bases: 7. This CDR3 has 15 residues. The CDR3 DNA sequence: TGTGCCAGCAGCTTAACAGGGGGCACTGGGGAGACCCAGTACTTC. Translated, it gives CASSLTGGTGETQYF.

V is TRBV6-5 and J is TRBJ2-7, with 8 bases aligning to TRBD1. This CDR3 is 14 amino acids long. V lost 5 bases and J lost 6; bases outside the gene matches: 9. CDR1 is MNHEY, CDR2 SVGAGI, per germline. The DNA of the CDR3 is TGTGCCAGCAGTCCCGGGACAGGACCCCTCGAGCAGTACTTC. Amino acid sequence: CASSPGTGPLEQYF.

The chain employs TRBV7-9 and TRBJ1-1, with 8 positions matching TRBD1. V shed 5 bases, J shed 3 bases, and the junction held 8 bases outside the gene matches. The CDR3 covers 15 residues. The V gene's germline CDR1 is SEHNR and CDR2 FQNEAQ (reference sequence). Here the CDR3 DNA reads TGTGCCAGCAGCCCGCGGACAGGGATTGACACTGAAGCTTTCTTT. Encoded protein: CASSPRTGIDTEAFF.

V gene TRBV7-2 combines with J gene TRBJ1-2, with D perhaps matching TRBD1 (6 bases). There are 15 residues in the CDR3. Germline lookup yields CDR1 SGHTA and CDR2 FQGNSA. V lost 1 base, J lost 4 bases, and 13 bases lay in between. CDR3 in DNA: TGTGCCAGCAGCTTAGTTCCCAGGGGTGCCTATGGCTACACCTTC. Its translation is CASSLVPRGAYGYTF.

The CDR3 here is CASKGAVNEKLFF. The DNA of the CDR3 is TGTGCCAGCAAGGGGGCCGTTAATGAAAAACTGTTTTTT. V and J are TRBV2 and TRBJ1-4, with 7 bases that match TRBD1. This CDR3 contains 13 residues. The germline V gene has CDR1 SNHLY and CDR2 FYNNEI. After removal of 7 bases from V and 4 bases from J, the junction contained 3 bases not matched to a gene.

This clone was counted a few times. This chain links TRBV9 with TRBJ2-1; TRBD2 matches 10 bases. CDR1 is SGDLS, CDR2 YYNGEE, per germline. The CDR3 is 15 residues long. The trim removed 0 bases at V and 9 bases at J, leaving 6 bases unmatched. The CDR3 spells CASSVVSGGAFEQFF. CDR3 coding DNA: TGTGCCAGCAGCGTAGTCAGCGGGGGGGCCTTTGAGCAGTTCTTC.

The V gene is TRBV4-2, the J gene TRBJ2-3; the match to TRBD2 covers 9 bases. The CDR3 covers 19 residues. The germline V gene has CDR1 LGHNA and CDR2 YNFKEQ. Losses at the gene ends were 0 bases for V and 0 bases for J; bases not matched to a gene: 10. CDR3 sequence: CASSQDPLAGSLSTDTQYF. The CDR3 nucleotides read TGTGCCAGCAGCCAAGATCCTCTAGCGGGAAGTCTTAGCACAGATACGCAGTATTTT.

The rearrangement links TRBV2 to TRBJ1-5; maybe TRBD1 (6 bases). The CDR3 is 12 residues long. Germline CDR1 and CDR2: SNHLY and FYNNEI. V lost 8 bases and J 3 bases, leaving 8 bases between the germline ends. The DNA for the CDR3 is TGTGCCAGCCGGACAGACAATCAGCCCCAGCATTTT. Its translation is CASRTDNQPQHF.

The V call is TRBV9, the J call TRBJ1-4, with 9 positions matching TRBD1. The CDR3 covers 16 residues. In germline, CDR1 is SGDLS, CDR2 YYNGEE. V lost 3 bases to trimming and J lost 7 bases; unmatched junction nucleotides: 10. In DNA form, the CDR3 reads TGTGCCAGCAGCGCCAAACCGACAGGGGGGAGTGAAAAACTGTTTTTT. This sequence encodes CASSAKPTGGSEKLFF.